Shown below are 10 T cell receptor beta chains from a single sample sequenced in a study of T cells in Graves' hyperthyroidism and ophthalmopathy. Authors of the study amplified TCR beta CDR3 regions from RNA transcripts. In the first-round RT-PCR of the TCR CDR3, the HTBI primer set was used. One entry per CDR3 protein, called by TCRdb with MiXCR from the multiplex PCR reads. The profile covers 800,000 or so distinct CDR3 sequences, with roughly 40% appearing a single time and around 10% taken by the ten largest. The specimen was blood. The source is a man younger than 35 with Graves' hyperthyroidism.

Of note for this clonotype: No DNA is shown, since the ends of the CDR3 on it are uncertain; the CDR3 is the one TCRdb lists. This chain uses TRBV29-1 with TRBJ2-2; the table's TRBD2 call for D was not verified on the DNA. CDR1 and CDR2 (germline): SQVTM, ANQGSEA. The CDR3 is 13 amino acids long, termini counted. This CDR3 reads CSVASGSHGEPFF.

This clonotype was observed a few times. DNA for the CDR3: TGTGCCAGCGAGGGATTCGGCCCTGAAGCTTTCTTT. It is translated as CASEGFGPEAFF. This rearrangement joins TRBV6-5 to TRBJ1-1; no clear D gene. Germline V gives CDR1 MNHEY, CDR2 SVGAGI. The CDR3 spans 12 residues. With 8 bases removed from V and 6 bases from J, the gap between germline ends came to 13 bases.

Many counts were recorded for this clonotype. The rearrangement uses TRBV19 and TRBJ1-2; D is uncertain. V was shortened by 5 bases and J by 8 bases, with 18 bases between the two germline ends. CDR3 length equals 14 residues. CDR1 is LNHDA, CDR2 SQIVND, per germline (reference sequence). The CDR3 region is CASSPQTGGRGYTF. In nucleotides, the CDR3 is TGTGCCAGTAGTCCCCAAACGGGAGGTAGAGGCTACACCTTC.

This clonotype was seen a handful of times. The chain couples TRBV4-1 to TRBJ1-5, with D maybe TRBD1 (5 bases). V lost 0 bases, J lost 3 bases, and 9 bases lay in between. CDR1 and CDR2 from the germline V gene are MGHRA and YSYEKL. CDR3 length: 15 amino acids. The CDR3 DNA is TGCGCCAGCAGCCAAGATCCGGGGACCAATCAGCCCCAGCATTTT. Its translation is CASSQDPGTNQPQHF.

The chain couples TRBV5-6 to TRBJ1-5, with D tentatively TRBD1 (5 bases). Germline V CDR1 and CDR2: SGHDT, YYEEEE. The V and J ends lost 5 bases and 7 bases respectively, with 19 bases between them. The CDR3 has 15 amino acids. For the CDR3, the DNA is TGTGCCAGCAGTCCCGGGGGGGGGACGGGACAGCCCCAGCATTTT. It is translated as CASSPGGGTGQPQHF.

This chain joins TRBV2 and TRBJ2-7; D gene ambiguous. The V gene lost 4 bases and the J gene lost 1 base, with 11 bases spanning the gap. CDR3 length equals 14 residues. Germline V gives CDR1 SNHLY, CDR2 FYNNEI. CDR3: CASSAHVLSYEQYF. The CDR3 region has the DNA TGTGCCAGCAGTGCCCATGTCTTATCCTACGAGCAGTACTTC.

Of note for this clonotype: A much larger clone differs from this one at a single base, so this may be a read error. The J gene is TRBJ2-5, the V gene TRBV20-1, with D possibly TRBD2 on 6 matching bases. CDR1 DFQATT and CDR2 SNEGSKA come from the germline V gene (reference sequence). This CDR3 contains 13 residues. Trimming pared 4 bases from V and 5 bases from J, leaving 14 bases between. CDR3 loop: CSATPGSGETQYF. The DNA for the CDR3 is TGCAGTGCTACACCCGGGAGTGGTGAGACCCAGTACTTC.

This clonotype was seen many times. This chain links TRBV19 with TRBJ1-1, with 8 bases that match TRBD1. CDR1 and CDR2 (germline): LNHDA, SQIVND (reference sequence). The CDR3 sequence is 13 residues long. Losses at the gene ends were 7 bases for V and 5 bases for J; bases not matched to a gene: 6. CDR3 coding DNA: TGTGCCAGTACCGGGACAGGCTTTACTGAAGCTTTCTTT. It codes for CASTGTGFTEAFF.

V usage is TRBV28 and J usage is TRBJ1-1; no firm D call. CDR1 and CDR2 (germline): MDHEN, SYDVKM. V lost 4 bases, J lost 5 bases, and 11 bases lay in between. The CDR3 has 13 amino acids. The CDR3 protein is CASSSLEGTEAFF. CDR3 nucleotide sequence: TGTGCCAGCAGTTCCTTGGAGGGAACTGAAGCTTTCTTT.

Concerning this clonotype: An end of the junction differs from the germline gene, which may be a read error. Here the CDR3 reads CAIKSDQAGNTGELLF. CDR3 coding DNA: TGTGCCATCAAGTCAGACCAAGCGGGGAACACCGGGGAGCTGCTTTTT. The V and J genes are TRBV10-3 and TRBJ2-2; 7 bases are a match to TRBD2. Germline CDR1 ENHRY, CDR2 SYGVKD. This CDR3 spans 16 amino acids.